This TCR beta chain comes out of a study of PD-L1 blockade in urothelial cancer. There are 13 residues in the CDR3. Germline loops: CDR1 MNHNS, CDR2 SASEGT. Trimming shortened V by 4 bases and J by 5 bases, and 9 bases separated the two germline ends. Patients' cancers were locally advanced or metastatic urothelial carcinomas. Every PCR was spiked with synthetic TCR analog templates. Produced via immunoSEQ multiplex PCR; TCRdb's table is partial and in-frame only. The sample lists some 40,000 clones, 75% to 95% occurring once. The J gene is TRBJ1-5, the V gene TRBV6-1; D not certain. The sample was PBMCs, taken around atezolizumab (anti-PD-L1) treatment. This receptor was identified in a man between 65 and 85 years old with urothelial cancer. CDR3 loop: CASSGSTDQPQHF. CDR3 DNA sequence: TGTGCCAGCAGTGGGTCTACGGATCAGCCCCAGCATTTT.